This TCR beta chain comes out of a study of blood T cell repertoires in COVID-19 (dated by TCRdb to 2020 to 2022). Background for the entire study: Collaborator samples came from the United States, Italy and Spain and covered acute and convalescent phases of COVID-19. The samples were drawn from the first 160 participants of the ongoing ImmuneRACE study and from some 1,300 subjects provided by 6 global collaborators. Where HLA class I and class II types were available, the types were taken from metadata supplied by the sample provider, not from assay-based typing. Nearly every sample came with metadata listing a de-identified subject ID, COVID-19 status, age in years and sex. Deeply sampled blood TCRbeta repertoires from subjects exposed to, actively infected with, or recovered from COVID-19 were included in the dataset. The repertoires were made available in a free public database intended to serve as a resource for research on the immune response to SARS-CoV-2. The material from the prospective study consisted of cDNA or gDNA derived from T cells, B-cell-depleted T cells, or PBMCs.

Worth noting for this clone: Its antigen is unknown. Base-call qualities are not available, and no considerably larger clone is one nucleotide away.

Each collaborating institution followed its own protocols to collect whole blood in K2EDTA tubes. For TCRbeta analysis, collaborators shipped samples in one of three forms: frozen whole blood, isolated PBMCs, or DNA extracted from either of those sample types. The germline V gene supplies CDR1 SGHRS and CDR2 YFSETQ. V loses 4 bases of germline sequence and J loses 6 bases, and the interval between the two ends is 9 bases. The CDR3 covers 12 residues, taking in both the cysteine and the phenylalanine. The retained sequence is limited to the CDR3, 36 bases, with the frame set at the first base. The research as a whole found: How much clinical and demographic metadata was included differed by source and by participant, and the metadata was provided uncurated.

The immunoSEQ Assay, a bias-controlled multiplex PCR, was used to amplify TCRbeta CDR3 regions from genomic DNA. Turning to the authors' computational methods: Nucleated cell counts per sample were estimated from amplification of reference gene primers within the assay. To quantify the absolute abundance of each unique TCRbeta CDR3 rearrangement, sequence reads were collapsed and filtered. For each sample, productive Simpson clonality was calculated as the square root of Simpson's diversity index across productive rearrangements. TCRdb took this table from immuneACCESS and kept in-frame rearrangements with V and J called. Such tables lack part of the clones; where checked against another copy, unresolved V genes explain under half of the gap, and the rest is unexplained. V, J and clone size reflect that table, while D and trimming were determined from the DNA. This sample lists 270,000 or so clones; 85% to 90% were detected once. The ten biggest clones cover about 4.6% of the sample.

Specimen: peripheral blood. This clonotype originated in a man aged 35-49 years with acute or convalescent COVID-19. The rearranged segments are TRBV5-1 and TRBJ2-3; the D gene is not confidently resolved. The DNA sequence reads TGCGCCAGCAGCCCCAACTCGGATACGCAGTATTTT. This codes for CASSPNSDTQYF. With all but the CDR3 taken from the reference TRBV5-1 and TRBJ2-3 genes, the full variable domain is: KAGVTQTPRYLIKTRGQQVTLSCSPISGHRSVSWYQQTPGQGLQFLFEYFSETQRNKGNFPGRFSGRQFSNSRSEMNVSTLELGDSALYLCASSPNSDTQYFGPGTRLTVL.